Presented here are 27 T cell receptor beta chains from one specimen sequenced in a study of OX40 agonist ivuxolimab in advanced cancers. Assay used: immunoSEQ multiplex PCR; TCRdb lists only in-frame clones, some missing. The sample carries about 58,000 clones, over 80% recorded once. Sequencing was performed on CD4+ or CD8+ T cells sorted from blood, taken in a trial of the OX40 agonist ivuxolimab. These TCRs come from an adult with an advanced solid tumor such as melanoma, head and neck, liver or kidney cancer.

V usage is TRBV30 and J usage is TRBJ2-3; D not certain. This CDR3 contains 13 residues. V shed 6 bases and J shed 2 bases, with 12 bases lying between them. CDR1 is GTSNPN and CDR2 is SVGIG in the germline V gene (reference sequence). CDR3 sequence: CACRLLNTDTQYF. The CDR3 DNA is TGTGCCTGCCGGCTACTTAACACAGATACGCAGTATTTT.

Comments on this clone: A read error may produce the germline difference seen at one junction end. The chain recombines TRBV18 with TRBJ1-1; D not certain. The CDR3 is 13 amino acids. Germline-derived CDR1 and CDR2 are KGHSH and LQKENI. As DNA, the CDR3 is TGTGCCGGCTCACCGGAACGAGAGACTGAAGCTTTCTTT. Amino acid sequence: CAGSPERETEAFF.

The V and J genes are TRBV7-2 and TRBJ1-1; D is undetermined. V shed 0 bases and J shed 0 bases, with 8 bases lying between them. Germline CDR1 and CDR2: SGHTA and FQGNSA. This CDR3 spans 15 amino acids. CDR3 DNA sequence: TGTGCCAGCAGCTTAGCGCCAGGAATGAACACTGAAGCTTTCTTT. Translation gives CASSLAPGMNTEAFF.

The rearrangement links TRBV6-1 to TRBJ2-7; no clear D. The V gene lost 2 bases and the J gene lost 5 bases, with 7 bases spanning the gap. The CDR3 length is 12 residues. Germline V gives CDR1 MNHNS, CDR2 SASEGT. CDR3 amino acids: CASSEMIDEQYF. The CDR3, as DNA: TGTGCCAGCAGTGAAATGATCGACGAGCAGTACTTC.

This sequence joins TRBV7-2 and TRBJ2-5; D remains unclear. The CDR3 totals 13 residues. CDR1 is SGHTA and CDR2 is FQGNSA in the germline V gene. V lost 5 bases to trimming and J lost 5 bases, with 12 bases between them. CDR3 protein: CASSPTVQETQYF. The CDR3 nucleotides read TGTGCCAGCAGCCCTACAGTCCAGGAGACCCAGTACTTC.

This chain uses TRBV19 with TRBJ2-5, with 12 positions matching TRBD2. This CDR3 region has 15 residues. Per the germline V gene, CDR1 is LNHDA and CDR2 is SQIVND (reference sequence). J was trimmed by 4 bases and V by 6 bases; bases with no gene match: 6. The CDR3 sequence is CASSTLAGGLETQYF. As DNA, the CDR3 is TGTGCCAGTAGCACACTAGCGGGAGGATTAGAGACCCAGTACTTC. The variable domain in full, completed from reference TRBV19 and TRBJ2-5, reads DGGITQSPKYLFRKEGQNVTLSCEQNLNHDAMYWYRQDPGQGLRLIYYSQIVNDFQKGDIAEGYSVSREKKESFPLTVTSAQKNPTAFYLCASSTLAGGLETQYFGPGTRLLVL.

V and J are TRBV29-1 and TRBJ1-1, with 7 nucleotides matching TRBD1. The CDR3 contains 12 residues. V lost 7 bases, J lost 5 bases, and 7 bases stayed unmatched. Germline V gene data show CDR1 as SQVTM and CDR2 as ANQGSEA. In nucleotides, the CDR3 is TGCAGCGGAGAGACAGGGCGAACTGAAGCTTTCTTT. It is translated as CSGETGRTEAFF.

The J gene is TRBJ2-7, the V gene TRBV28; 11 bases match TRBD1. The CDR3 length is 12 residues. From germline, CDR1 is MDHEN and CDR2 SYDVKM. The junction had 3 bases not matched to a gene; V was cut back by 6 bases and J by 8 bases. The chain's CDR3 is CASRWTGGKQYF. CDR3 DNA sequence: TGTGCCAGCAGGTGGACAGGGGGCAAGCAGTACTTC.

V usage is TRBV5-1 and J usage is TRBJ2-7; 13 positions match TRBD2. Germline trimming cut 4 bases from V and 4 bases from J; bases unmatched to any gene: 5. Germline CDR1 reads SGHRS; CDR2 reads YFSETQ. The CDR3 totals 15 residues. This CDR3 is CASSPGLAGFYEQYF. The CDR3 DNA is TGCGCCAGCAGCCCGGGACTAGCGGGATTTTACGAGCAGTACTTC. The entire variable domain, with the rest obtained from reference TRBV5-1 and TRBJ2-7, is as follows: KAGVTQTPRYLIKTRGQQVTLSCSPISGHRSVSWYQQTPGQGLQFLFEYFSETQRNKGNFPGRFSGRQFSNSRSEMNVSTLELGDSALYLCASSPGLAGFYEQYFGPGTRLTVT.

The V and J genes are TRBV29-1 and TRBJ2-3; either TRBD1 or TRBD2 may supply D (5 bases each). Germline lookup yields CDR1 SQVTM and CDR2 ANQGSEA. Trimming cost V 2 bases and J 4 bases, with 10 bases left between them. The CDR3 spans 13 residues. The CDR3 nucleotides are TGCAGCGTTGAACAGCGAGGGGCAGATACGCAGTATTTT. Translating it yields CSVEQRGADTQYF.

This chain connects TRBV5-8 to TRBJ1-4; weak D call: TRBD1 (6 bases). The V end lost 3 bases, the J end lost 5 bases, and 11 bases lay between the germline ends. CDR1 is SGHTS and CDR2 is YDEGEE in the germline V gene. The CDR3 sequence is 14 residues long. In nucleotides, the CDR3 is TGTGCCAGCAGCTATCAGGGGTGGAATGAAAAACTGTTTTTT. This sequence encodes CASSYQGWNEKLFF.

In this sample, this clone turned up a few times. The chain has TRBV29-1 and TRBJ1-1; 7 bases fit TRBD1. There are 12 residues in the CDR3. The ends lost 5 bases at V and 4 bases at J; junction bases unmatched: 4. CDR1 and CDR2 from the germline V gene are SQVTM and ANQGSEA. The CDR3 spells CSVTQGGTEAFF. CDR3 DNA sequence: TGCAGCGTTACTCAGGGGGGCACTGAAGCTTTCTTT.

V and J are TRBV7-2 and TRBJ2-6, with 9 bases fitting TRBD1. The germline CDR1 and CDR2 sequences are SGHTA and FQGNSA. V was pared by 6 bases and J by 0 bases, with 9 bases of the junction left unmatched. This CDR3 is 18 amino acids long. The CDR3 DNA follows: TGTGCCAGCAGGAAAACAGGGGGCACCCTCTCTGGGGCCAACGTCCTGACTTTC. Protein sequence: CASRKTGGTLSGANVLTF.

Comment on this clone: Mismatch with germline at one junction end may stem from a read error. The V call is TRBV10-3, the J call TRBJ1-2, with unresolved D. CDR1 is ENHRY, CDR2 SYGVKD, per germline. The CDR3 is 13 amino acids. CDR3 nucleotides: TGTGCCAGCAGTTACGAAGATAGCTATGGCTACACCTTC. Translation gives CASSYEDSYGYTF.

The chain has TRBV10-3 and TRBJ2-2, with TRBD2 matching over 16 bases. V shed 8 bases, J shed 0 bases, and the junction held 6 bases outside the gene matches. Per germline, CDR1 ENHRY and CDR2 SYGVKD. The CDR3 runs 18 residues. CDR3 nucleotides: TGTGCCATCTCCGGGACTAGCGGGAGGGCCGCGAACACCGGGGAGCTGTTTTTT. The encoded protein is CAISGTSGRAANTGELFF.

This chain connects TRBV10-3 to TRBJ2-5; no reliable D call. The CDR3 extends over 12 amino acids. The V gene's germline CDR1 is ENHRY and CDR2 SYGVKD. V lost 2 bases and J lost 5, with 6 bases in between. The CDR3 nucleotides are TGTGCCATCAGTGAGCTGGGGGAGACCCAGTACTTC. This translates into CAISELGETQYF.

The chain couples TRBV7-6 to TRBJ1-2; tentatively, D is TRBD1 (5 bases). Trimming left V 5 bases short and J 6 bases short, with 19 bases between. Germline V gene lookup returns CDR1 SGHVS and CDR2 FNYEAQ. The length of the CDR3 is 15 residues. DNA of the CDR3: TGTGCCAGCAGCCCATTTATCGACAGAAGTGATGGCTACACCTTC. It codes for CASSPFIDRSDGYTF.

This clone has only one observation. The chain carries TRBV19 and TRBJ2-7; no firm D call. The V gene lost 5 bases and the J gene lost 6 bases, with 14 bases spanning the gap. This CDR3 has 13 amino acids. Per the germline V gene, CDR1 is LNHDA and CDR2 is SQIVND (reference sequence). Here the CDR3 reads CASSSQATVEQYF. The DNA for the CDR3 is TGTGCCAGTAGTTCCCAGGCCACGGTCGAGCAGTACTTC.

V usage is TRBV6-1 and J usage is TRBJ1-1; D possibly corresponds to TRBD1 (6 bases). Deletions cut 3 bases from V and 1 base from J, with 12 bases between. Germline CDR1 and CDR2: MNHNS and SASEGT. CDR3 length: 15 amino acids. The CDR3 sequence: CASSDRTAGNTEAFF. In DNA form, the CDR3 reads TGTGCCAGCAGTGACCGGACAGCAGGGAACACTGAAGCTTTCTTT.

The CDR3, as DNA: TGTGCCACCAGCAGAGGGGCGGGAGCTGAGTCAGATACGCAGTATTTT. Its translation: CATSRGAGAESDTQYF. The V gene is TRBV15, the J gene TRBJ2-3; TRBD2 aligns across 7 bases. Germline loops: CDR1 LNHNV, CDR2 YYDKDF (reference sequence). V lost 1 base, J lost 4 bases, and 8 bases stayed unmatched. The CDR3 is 16 amino acids.

CDR3 loop: CASSRPGTSENIQYF. The CDR3 region has the DNA TGTGCCAGCAGCCGCCCGGGGACTAGCGAAAACATTCAGTACTTC. The chain joins TRBV5-4 to TRBJ2-4; 10 nucleotides match TRBD2. Trimming at V came to 4 bases and at J to 5 bases, leaving 6 bases not matched to a gene. The CDR3 has 15 amino acids. Per germline, CDR1 SGHNT and CDR2 YYREEE (reference sequence).

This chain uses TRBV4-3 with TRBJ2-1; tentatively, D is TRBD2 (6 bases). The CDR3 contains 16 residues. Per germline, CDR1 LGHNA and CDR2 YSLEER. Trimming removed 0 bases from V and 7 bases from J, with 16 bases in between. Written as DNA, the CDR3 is TGCGCCAGCAGCCAAGAAGAAACGGGTCGGGAGAATGAGCAGTTCTTC. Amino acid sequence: CASSQEETGRENEQFF.

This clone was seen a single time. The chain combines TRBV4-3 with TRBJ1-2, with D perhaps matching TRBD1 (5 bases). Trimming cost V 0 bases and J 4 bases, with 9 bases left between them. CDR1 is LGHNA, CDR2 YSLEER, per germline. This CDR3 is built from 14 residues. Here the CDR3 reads CASSQDLGGYGYTF. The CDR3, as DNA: TGCGCCAGCAGCCAAGATCTTGGGGGCTATGGCTACACCTTC.

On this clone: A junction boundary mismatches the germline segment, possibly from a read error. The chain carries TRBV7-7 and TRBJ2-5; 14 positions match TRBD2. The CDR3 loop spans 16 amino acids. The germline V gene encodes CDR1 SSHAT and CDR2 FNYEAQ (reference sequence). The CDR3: CASSLGTSGRGETQYF. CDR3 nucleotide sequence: TGTGCTAGCAGCTTAGGGACTAGCGGGAGAGGAGAGACCCAGTACTTC.

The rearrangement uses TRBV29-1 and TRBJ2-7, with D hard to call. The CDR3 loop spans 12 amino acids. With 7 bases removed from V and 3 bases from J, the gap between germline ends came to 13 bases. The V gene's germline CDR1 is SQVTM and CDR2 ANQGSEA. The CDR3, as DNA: TGCAGCGGGGGTTCACATCTCTACGAGCAGTACTTC. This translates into CSGGSHLYEQYF.

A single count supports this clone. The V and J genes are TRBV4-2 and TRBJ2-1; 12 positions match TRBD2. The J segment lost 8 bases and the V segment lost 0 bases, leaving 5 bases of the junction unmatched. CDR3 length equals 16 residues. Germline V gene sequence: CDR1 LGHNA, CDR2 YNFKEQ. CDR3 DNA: TGTGCCAGCAGCCAAGATTTTCTAGCGGGAGGGGATGAGCAGTTCTTC. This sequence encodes CASSQDFLAGGDEQFF.

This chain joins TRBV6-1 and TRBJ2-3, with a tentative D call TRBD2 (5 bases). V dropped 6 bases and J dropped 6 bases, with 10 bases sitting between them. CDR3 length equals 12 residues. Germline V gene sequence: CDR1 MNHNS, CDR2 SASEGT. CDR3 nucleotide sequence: TGTGCCAGCAGCCACATAGCGGATACGCAGTATTTT. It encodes CASSHIADTQYF.